This TCR beta chain is drawn from a study of T-cell reconstitution after alpha-beta-depleted transplantation in children. CDR1 is MGHRA and CDR2 is YSYEKL in the germline V gene. Between the trimmed V and J ends, which lost 1 base and 7 bases, there was a span of 16 bases. CDR3 length equals 16 residues. The authors prepared the TCRbeta library with unique molecular identifiers. One entry per CDR3 protein results from TCRdb running MiXCR on the PCR reads. The sample shows approximately 210,000 distinct CDR3 sequences, approximately 19% of them seen only once. Comment on this clonotype: What it binds is unknown.

Study-wide findings and caveats: Surviving recipient T cells and thymic progenitors produced the high day-60 TCRbeta diversity seen in some patients.

This receptor was taken from a male patient aged 2 to 10 who had a stem cell transplant for acute lymphoblastic leukemia, so the T cells may come from the graft donor. J is TRBJ2-2 and V is TRBV4-1; D may match TRBD1 or TRBD2 (6 bases each). The sequenced sample was PBMCs, mostly from graft donor cells, obtained 360 days after TCRalphabeta/CD19-depleted stem cell transplant. CDR3 sequence reads: CASSQGGAHRRGELFF. In nucleotides, the CDR3 is TGCGCCAGCAGCCAAGGGGGGGCACATCGCCGCGGGGAGCTGTTTTTT.